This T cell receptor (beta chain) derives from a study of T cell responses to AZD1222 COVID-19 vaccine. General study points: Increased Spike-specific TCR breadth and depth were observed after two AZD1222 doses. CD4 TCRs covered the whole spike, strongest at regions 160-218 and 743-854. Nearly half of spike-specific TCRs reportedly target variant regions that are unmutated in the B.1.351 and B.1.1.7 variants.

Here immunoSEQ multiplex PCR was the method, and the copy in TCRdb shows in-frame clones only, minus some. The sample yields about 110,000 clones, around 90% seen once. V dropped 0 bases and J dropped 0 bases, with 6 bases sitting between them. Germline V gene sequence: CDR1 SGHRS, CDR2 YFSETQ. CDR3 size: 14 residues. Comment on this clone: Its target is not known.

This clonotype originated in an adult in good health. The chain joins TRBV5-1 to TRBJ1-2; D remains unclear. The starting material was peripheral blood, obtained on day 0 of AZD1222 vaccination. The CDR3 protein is CASSLDSSNYGYTF. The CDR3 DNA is TGCGCCAGCAGCTTGGACAGTTCTAACTATGGCTACACCTTC.